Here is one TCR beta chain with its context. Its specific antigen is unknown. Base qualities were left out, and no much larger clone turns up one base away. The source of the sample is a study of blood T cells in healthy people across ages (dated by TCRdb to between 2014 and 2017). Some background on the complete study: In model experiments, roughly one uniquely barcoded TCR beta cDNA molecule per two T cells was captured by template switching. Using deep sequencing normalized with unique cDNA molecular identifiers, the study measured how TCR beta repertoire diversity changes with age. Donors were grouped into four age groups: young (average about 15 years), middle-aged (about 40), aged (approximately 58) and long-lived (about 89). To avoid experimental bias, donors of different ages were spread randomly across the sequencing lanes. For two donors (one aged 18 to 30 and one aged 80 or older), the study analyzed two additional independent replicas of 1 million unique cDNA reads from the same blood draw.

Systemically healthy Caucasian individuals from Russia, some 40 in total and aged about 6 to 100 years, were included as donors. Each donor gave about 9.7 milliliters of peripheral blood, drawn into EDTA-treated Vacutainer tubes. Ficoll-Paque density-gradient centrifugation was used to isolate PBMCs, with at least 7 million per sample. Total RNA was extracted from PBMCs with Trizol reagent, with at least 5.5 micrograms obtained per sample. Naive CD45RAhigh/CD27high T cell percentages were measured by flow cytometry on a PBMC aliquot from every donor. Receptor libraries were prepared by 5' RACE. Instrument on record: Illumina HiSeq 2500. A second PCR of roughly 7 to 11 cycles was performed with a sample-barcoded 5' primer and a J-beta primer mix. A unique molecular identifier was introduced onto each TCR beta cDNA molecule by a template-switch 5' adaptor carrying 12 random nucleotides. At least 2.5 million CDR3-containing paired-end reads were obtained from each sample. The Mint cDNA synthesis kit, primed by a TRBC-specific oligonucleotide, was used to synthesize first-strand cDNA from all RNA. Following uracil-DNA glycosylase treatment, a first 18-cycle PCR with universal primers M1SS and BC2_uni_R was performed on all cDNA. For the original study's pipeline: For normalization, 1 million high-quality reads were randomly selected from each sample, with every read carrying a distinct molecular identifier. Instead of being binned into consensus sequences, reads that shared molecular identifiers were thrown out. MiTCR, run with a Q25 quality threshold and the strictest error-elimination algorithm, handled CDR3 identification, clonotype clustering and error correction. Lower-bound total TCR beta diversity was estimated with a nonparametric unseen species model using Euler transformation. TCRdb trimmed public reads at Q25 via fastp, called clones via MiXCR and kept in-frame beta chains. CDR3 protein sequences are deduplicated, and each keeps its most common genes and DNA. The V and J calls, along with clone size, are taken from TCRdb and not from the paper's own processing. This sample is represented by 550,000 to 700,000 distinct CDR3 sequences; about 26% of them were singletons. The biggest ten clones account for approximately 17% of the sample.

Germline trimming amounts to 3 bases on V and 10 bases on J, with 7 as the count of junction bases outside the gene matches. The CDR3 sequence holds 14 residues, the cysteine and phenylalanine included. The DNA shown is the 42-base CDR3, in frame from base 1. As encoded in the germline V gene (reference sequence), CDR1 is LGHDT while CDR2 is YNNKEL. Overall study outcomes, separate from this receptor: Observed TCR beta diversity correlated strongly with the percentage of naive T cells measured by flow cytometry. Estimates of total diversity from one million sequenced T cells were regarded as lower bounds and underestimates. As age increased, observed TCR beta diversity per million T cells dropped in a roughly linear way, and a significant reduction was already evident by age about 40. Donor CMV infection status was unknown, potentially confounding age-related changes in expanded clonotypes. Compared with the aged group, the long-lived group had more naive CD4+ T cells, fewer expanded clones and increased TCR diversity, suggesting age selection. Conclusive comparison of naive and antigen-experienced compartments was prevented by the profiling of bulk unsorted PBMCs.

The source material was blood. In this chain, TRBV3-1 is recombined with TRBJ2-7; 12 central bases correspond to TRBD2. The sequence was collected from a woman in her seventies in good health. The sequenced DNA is TGTGCCAGCAGCCAGATCCGGACTAGCGGGGTACAGTACTTC. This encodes CASSQIRTSGVQYF.